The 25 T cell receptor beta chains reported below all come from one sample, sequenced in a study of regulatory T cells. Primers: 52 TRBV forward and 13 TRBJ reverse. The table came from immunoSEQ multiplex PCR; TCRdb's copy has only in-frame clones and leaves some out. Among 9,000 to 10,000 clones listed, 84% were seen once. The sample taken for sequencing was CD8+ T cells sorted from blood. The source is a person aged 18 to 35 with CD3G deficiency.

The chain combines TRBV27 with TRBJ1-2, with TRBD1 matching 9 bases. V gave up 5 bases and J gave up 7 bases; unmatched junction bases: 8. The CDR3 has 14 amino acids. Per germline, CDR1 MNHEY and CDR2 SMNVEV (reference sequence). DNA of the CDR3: TGTGCCAGCAGTCCCACTGGGACAGGGAGTGGCTACACCTTC. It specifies CASSPTGTGSGYTF.

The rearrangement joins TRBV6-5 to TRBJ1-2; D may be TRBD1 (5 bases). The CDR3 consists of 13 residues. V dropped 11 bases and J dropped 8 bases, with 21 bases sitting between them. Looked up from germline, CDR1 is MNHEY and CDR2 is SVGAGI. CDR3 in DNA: TGTGCCTGCCGGGCGGGGCCGGCGGGGGGCTACACCTTC. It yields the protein CACRAGPAGGYTF.

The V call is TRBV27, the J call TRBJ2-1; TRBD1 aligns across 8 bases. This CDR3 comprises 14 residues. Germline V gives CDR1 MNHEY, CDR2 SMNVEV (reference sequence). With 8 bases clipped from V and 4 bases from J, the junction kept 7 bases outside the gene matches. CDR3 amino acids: CASSQGALYNEQFF. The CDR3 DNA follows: TGTGCCAGCTCGCAGGGGGCGCTATACAATGAGCAGTTCTTC.

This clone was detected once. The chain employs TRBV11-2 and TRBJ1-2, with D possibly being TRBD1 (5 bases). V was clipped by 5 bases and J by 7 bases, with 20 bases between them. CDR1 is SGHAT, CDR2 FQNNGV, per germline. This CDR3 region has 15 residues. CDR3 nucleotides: TGTGCCAGCAGCCCGGGACGGTCCTCCGGCGGTGGCTACACCTTC. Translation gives CASSPGRSSGGGYTF.

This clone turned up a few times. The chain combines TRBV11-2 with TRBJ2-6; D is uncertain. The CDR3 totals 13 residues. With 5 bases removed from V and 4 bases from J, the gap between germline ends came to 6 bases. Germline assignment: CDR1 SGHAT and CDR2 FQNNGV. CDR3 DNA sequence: TGTGCCAGCAGCCCCCCCGGGGCCAACGTCCTGACTTTC. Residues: CASSPPGANVLTF. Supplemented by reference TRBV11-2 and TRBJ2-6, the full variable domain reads EAGVAQSPRYKIIEKRQSVAFWCNPISGHATLYWYQQILGQGPKLLIQFQNNGVVDDSQLPKDRFSAERLKGVDSTLKIQPAKLEDSAVYLCASSPPGANVLTFGAGSRLTVL.

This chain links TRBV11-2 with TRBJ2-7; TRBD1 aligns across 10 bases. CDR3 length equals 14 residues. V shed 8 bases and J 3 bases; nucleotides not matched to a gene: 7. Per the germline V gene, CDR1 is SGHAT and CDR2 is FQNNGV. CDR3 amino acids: CASSTGTGVYEQYF. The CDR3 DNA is TGTGCCAGCTCAACCGGGACAGGGGTCTACGAGCAGTACTTC.

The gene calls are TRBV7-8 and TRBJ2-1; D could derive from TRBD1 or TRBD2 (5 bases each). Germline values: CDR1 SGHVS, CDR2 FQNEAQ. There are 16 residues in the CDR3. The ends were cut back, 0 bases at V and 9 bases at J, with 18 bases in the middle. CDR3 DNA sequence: TGTGCCAGCAGCTTAGCGGGGGACGACCCCGTGGTTGAGCAGTTCTTC. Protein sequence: CASSLAGDDPVVEQFF.

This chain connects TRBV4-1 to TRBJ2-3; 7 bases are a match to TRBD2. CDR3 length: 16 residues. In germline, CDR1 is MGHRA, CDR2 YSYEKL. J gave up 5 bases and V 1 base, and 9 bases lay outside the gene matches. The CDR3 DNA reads TGCGCCAGCAGCCAAGGTTACGCGGGAGTTATAGATACGCAGTATTTT. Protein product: CASSQGYAGVIDTQYF.

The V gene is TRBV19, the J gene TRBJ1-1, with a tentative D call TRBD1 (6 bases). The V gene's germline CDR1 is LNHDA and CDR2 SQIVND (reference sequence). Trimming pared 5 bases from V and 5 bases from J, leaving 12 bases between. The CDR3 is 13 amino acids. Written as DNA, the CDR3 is TGTGCCAGTAGTTTCAGGGGATATACTGAAGCTTTCTTT. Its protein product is CASSFRGYTEAFF.

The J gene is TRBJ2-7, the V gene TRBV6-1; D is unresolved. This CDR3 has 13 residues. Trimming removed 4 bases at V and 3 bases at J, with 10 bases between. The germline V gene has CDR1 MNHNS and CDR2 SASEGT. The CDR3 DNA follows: TGTGCCAGCAGTGCGGACGGATTCTACGAGCAGTACTTC. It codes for CASSADGFYEQYF.

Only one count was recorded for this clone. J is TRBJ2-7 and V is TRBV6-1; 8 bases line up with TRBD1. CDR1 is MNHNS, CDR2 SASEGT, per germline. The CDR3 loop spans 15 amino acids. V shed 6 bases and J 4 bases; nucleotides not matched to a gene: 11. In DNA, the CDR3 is TGTGCCAGCAGGGCGGTTGTGGACAGGGTGTACGAGCAGTACTTC. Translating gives CASRAVVDRVYEQYF.

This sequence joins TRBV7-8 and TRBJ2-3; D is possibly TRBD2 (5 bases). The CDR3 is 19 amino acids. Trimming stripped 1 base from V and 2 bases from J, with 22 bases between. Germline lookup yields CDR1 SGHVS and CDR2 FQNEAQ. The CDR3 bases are TGTGCCAGCAGCTTAGAGGGTCTGGAGGTGGCGGGTTACACAGATACGCAGTATTTT. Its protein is CASSLEGLEVAGYTDTQYF.

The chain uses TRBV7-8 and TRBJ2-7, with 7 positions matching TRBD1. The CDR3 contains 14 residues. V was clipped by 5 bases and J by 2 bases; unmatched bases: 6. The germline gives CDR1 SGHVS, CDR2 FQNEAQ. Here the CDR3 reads CASSPWGTAYEQYF. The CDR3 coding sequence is TGTGCCAGCAGCCCCTGGGGGACAGCCTACGAGCAGTACTTC. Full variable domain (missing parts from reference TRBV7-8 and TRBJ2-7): GAGVSQSPRYKVAKRGQDVALRCDPISGHVSLFWYQQALGQGPEFLTYFQNEAQLDKSGLPSDRFFAERPEGSVSTLKIQRTQQEDSAVYLCASSPWGTAYEQYFGPGTRLTVT.

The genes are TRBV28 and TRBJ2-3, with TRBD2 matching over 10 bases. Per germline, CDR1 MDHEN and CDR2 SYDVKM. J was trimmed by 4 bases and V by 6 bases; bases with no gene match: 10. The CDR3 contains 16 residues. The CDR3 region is CASSGQRLAGADTQYF. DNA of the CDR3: TGTGCCAGCAGCGGGCAGAGACTAGCGGGCGCAGATACGCAGTATTTT.

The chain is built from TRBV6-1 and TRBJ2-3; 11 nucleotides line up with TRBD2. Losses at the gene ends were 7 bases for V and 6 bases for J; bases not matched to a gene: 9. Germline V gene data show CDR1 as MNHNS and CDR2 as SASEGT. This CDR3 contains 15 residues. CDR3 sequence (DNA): TGTGCCAGCACCGAAGGGCTAGCGGGAGGCGATACGCAGTATTTT. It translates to CASTEGLAGGDTQYF.

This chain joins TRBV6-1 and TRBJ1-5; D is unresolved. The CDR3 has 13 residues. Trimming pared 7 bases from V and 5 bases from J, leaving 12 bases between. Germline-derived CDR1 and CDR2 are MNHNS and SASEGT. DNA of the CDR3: TGTGCCAGCACCGAGACTGCCTATCAGCCCCAGCATTTT. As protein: CASTETAYQPQHF.

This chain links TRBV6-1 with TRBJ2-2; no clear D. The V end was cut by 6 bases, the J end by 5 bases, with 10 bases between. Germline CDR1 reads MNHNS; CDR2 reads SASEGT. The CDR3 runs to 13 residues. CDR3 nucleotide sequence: TGTGCCAGCAGCCACCGGGCTACCGGGGAGCTGTTTTTT. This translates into CASSHRATGELFF.

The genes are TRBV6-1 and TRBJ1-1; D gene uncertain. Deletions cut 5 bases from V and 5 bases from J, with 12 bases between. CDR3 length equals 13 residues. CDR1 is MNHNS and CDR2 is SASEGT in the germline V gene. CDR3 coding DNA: TGTGCCAGCAGTCTTTCAAGGGTTACTGAAGCTTTCTTT. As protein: CASSLSRVTEAFF.

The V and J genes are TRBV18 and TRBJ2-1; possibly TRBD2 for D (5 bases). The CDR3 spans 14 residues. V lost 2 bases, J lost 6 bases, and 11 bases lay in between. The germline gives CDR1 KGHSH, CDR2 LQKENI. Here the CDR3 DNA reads TGTGCCAGCTCACCATGGGAGAGCCCCAATGAGCAGTTCTTC. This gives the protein CASSPWESPNEQFF. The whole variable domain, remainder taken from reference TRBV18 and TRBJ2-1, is NAGVMQNPRHLVRRRGQEARLRCSPMKGHSHVYWYRQLPEEGLKFMVYLQKENIIDESGMPKERFSAEFPKEGPSILRIQQVVRGDSAAYFCASSPWESPNEQFFGPGTRLTVL.

The CDR3 region is CASSPPGNQPQHF. CDR3 DNA sequence: TGTGCCAGTAGTCCCCCCGGCAATCAGCCCCAGCATTTT. The chain has TRBV19 and TRBJ1-5; D gene unclear. V lost 5 bases to trimming and J lost 2 bases, with 7 bases between them. This CDR3 comprises 13 residues. Per germline, CDR1 LNHDA and CDR2 SQIVND (reference sequence). The variable domain in full, completed from reference TRBV19 and TRBJ1-5, reads DGGITQSPKYLFRKEGQNVTLSCEQNLNHDAMYWYRQDPGQGLRLIYYSQIVNDFQKGDIAEGYSVSREKKESFPLTVTSAQKNPTAFYLCASSPPGNQPQHFGDGTRLSIL.

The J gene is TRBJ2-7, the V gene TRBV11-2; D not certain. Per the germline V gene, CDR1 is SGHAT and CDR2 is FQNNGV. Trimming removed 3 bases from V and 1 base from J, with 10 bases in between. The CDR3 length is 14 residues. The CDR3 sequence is CASSFGVGSYEQYF. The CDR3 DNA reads TGTGCCAGCAGCTTTGGGGTGGGTTCCTACGAGCAGTACTTC.

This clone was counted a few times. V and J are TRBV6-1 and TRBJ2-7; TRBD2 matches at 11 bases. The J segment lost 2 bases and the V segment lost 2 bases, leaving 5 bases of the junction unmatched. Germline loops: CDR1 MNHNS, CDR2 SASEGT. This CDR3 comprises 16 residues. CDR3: CASSELLAGGAYEQYF. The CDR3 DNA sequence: TGTGCCAGCAGTGAACTCCTAGCGGGGGGCGCCTACGAGCAGTACTTC.

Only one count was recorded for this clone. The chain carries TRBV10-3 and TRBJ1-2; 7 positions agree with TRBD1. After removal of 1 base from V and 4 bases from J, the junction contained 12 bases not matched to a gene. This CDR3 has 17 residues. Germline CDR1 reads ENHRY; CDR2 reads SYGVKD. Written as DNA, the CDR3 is TGTGCCATCAGTGAGTTTCGCCAACGGGACAGCGTCTATGGCTACACCTTC. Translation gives CAISEFRQRDSVYGYTF.

The DNA for the CDR3 is TGCGCCAGCCCCGAGGGAGGCGGGCCGAACAATGAGCAGTTCTTC. It encodes CASPEGGGPNNEQFF. The rearrangement links TRBV23-1 to TRBJ2-1; weak D call: TRBD2 (6 bases). TRBV23-1 is flagged as an ORF with uncertain function. The CDR3 spans 15 residues. V dropped 8 bases and J dropped 5 bases, with 19 bases sitting between them.

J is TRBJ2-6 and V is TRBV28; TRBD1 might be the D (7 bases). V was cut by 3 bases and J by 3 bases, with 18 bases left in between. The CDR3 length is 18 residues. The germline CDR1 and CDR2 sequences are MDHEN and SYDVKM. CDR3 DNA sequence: TGTGCCAGCAGTTTCGGGCAGGGGGGATTGTATGGGGCCAACGTCCTGACTTTC. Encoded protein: CASSFGQGGLYGANVLTF.